Below, 32 T cell receptor beta chains from the same sample are listed, as sequenced in a study of blood T cell repertoires in COVID-19. Assay: immunoSEQ multiplex PCR; the TCRdb copy retains only in-frame clones and omits some. Of approximately 140,000 clones in the sample, approximately 82% were seen once. Material: peripheral blood. The receptors originated from a human donor in a cohort sampled during active COVID-19.

The V and J genes are TRBV10-2 and TRBJ2-1, with 9 positions matching TRBD1. Trimming at V came to 3 bases and at J to 8 bases, leaving 8 bases not matched to a gene. Germline lookup yields CDR1 WSHSY and CDR2 SAAADI. This CDR3 spans 15 amino acids. CDR3 DNA: TGCGCCAGCAGTGATGCCGGGACAGGGTACTATGAGCAGTTCTTC. It is translated as CASSDAGTGYYEQFF.

This clone has a single count. V usage is TRBV29-1 and J usage is TRBJ1-1; possible D gene TRBD1, 6 bases. This CDR3 region has 19 residues. CDR1 and CDR2 from the germline V gene are SQVTM and ANQGSEA. V gave up 4 bases and J gave up 1 base, with 28 bases separating them. The CDR3 is CSVVMGLRGALSWNTEAFF. The CDR3 region has the DNA TGCAGCGTTGTCATGGGTTTACGGGGGGCCCTATCATGGAACACTGAAGCTTTCTTT.

V usage is TRBV7-2 and J usage is TRBJ2-1; 9 bases match TRBD2. V was clipped by 5 bases and J by 1 base; unmatched bases: 3. CDR1 SGHTA and CDR2 FQGNSA come from the germline V gene. The CDR3 sequence is 15 residues long. The CDR3 protein is CASSPAGGSYNEQFF. CDR3 sequence (DNA): TGTGCCAGCAGCCCAGCGGGAGGTTCCTACAATGAGCAGTTCTTC.

The genes are TRBV12-3 or TRBV12-4 and TRBJ1-6, with D perhaps TRBD1 (5 bases). CDR3 length: 13 residues. Trimming stripped 3 bases from V and 14 bases from J, with 14 bases between. CDR3 nucleotide sequence: TGTGCCAGCAGTTTTGGACATTCTCGGGCCCTCCACTTT. Amino acid sequence: CASSFGHSRALHF.

A single count supports this clone. The V gene is TRBV7-2, the J gene TRBJ1-5; D is unresolved. Trimming took 1 base from V and 3 from J, leaving 7 bases between them. The CDR3 is 14 amino acids. CDR1 is SGHTA and CDR2 is FQGNSA in the germline V gene. The CDR3 coding sequence is TGTGCCAGCAGCTTAGGGCGGTCCAATCAGCCCCAGCATTTT. It yields the protein CASSLGRSNQPQHF.

The sample holds a few counts of this clone. The chain links TRBV13 to TRBJ1-1; 8 bases agree with TRBD1. Germline V gene sequence: CDR1 PRHDT, CDR2 FYEKMQ (reference sequence). The CDR3 length is 15 residues. Trimming removed 4 bases from V and 3 bases from J; junction bases left unmatched: 7. The CDR3 region is CASSSSRGPDTEAFF. The CDR3 bases are TGTGCCAGCAGCTCCAGCAGGGGGCCGGACACTGAAGCTTTCTTT.

The J gene is TRBJ1-2, the V gene TRBV5-4; the D is unclear. Trimming pared 4 bases from V and 5 bases from J, leaving 18 bases between. Germline assignment: CDR1 SGHNT and CDR2 YYREEE (reference sequence). The CDR3 spans 15 residues. The CDR3 sequence: CASSPSVQSSYGYTF. The CDR3 DNA is TGTGCCAGCAGCCCCAGCGTCCAGTCCTCGTATGGCTACACCTTC. Complete variable domain (other parts from reference TRBV5-4 and TRBJ1-2): ETGVTQSPTHLIKTRGQQVTLRCSSQSGHNTVSWYQQALGQGPQFIFQYYREEENGRGNFPPRFSGLQFPNYSSELNVNALELDDSALYLCASSPSVQSSYGYTFGSGTRLTVV.

V usage is TRBV7-8 and J usage is TRBJ2-2; 9 bases line up with TRBD1. Germline assignment: CDR1 SGHVS and CDR2 FQNEAQ. With V trimmed by 5 bases and J by 2 bases, 6 bases remained unmatched. The CDR3 loop spans 16 amino acids. The CDR3 DNA reads TGTGCCAGCAGCCTTAACAGGGGGCCTAACACCGGGGAGCTGTTTTTT. Translated: CASSLNRGPNTGELFF.

The gene calls are TRBV11-2 and TRBJ2-3, with 8 bases aligning to TRBD1. V lost 1 base and J lost 6; bases outside the gene matches: 6. Germline loops: CDR1 SGHAT, CDR2 FQNNGV. CDR3 length: 15 residues. CDR3 nucleotide sequence: TGTGCCAGCAGCTTAGTGACAGGGGCCAGGGATACGCAGTATTTT. Amino acids: CASSLVTGARDTQYF.

V gene TRBV5-1 combines with J gene TRBJ1-2; D may be TRBD1 (5 bases). With 4 bases removed from V and 6 bases from J, the gap between germline ends came to 13 bases. This CDR3 region has 13 residues. Germline assignment: CDR1 SGHRS and CDR2 YFSETQ. The CDR3 DNA reads as TGCGCCAGCAGCAACGGACAAGATCATGGCTACACCTTC. Protein sequence: CASSNGQDHGYTF. Complete variable domain (other parts from reference TRBV5-1 and TRBJ1-2): KAGVTQTPRYLIKTRGQQVTLSCSPISGHRSVSWYQQTPGQGLQFLFEYFSETQRNKGNFPGRFSGRQFSNSRSEMNVSTLELGDSALYLCASSNGQDHGYTFGSGTRLTVV.

The genes are TRBV18 and TRBJ2-1; TRBD2 agrees at 10 bases. This CDR3 has 14 residues. Per germline, CDR1 KGHSH and CDR2 LQKENI. The V and J ends lost 5 bases and 6 bases, in that order; junction bases with no gene match: 4. In nucleotides, the CDR3 is TGTGCCAGCTCAGAGTTAGCGGGAGGCAATGAGCAGTTCTTC. This gives the protein CASSELAGGNEQFF.

Only a few counts were recorded for this clone. The V gene is TRBV5-1, the J gene TRBJ1-2; D is perhaps TRBD1 (6 bases). The CDR3 has 15 amino acids. Germline loops: CDR1 SGHRS, CDR2 YFSETQ. V was pared by 5 bases and J by 4 bases, with 18 bases between. This chain's CDR3 is CASRSSTGEVYGYTF. For the CDR3, the DNA is TGCGCCAGCAGATCCTCGACAGGAGAAGTCTATGGCTACACCTTC.

V and J are TRBV9 and TRBJ2-1, with 9 nucleotides matching TRBD1. J gave up 6 bases and V 4 bases, and 8 bases lay outside the gene matches. The germline V gene encodes CDR1 SGDLS and CDR2 YYNGEE. The CDR3 spans 15 residues. DNA for the CDR3: TGTGCCAGCAGCAGGGGGACAGGGAACCCCAATGAGCAGTTCTTC. Its translation is CASSRGTGNPNEQFF.

The CDR3 coding sequence is TGTGCCAGCTCCCCCAGGCAAAACGAGCAGTACTTC. Its translation: CASSPRQNEQYF. The V and J genes are TRBV18 and TRBJ2-7; no reliable D call. The germline V and J ends were trimmed by 6 bases and 5 bases, with 11 bases remaining between them. The germline V gene encodes CDR1 KGHSH and CDR2 LQKENI. The CDR3 totals 12 residues.

The genes are TRBV12-3 or TRBV12-4 and TRBJ1-2; a possible D gene is TRBD1 (5 bases). The CDR3 spans 12 residues. Trimming stripped 5 bases from V and 8 bases from J, with 12 bases between. The CDR3 protein is CASSAQGYGYTF. In nucleotides, the CDR3 is TGTGCCAGCAGTGCGCAGGGTTACGGCTACACCTTC.

V and J are TRBV15 and TRBJ1-4, with D unresolved. This CDR3 has 16 residues. CDR1 is LNHNV and CDR2 is YYDKDF in the germline V gene (reference sequence). V shed 0 bases and J shed 8 bases, with 16 bases lying between them. CDR3: CATSRDSSGGNEKLFF. CDR3 coding DNA: TGTGCCACCAGCAGAGATTCTTCGGGAGGTAACGAAAAACTGTTTTTT.

CDR3 DNA sequence: TGCGCCAGCAGCCCGGGACAGGGAGAAGGAGAGCAGTACTTC. Residues: CASSPGQGEGEQYF. The V call is TRBV5-1, the J call TRBJ2-7; 9 bases agree with TRBD1. Germline-derived CDR1 and CDR2 are SGHRS and YFSETQ. The length of the CDR3 is 14 residues. V lost 4 bases and J lost 7; bases outside the gene matches: 9.

The chain uses TRBV11-2 and TRBJ2-1; D is unclear. The V end was cut by 2 bases, the J end by 2 bases, with 10 bases between. The CDR3 runs to 15 residues. CDR1 and CDR2 from the germline V gene are SGHAT and FQNNGV. The chain's CDR3 is CASSLWSLPYNEQFF. The CDR3 nucleotides read TGTGCCAGCAGCTTATGGAGCCTACCCTACAATGAGCAGTTCTTC.

The sample holds one count of this clone. The V call is TRBV6-1, the J call TRBJ2-1; weak D call: TRBD1 (6 bases). This CDR3 contains 18 residues. Germline lookup yields CDR1 MNHNS and CDR2 SASEGT. V lost 4 bases and J 0 bases, leaving 19 bases between the germline ends. The CDR3 is CASSAEGGSRASYNEQFF. In nucleotides, the CDR3 is TGTGCCAGCAGTGCCGAAGGGGGTAGTAGAGCCTCCTACAATGAGCAGTTCTTC.

The J gene is TRBJ2-7, the V gene TRBV4-1; D is possibly TRBD1 (5 bases). From germline, CDR1 is MGHRA and CDR2 YSYEKL. Trimming left V 0 bases short and J 1 base short, with 13 bases between. CDR3 size: 16 residues. This CDR3 reads CASSQERTGGSYEQYF. Written as DNA, the CDR3 is TGCGCCAGCAGCCAAGAAAGAACAGGTGGGTCCTACGAGCAGTACTTC.

The gene calls are TRBV2 and TRBJ2-7, with 12 positions matching TRBD2. The length of the CDR3 is 16 residues. The trim removed 4 bases at V and 6 bases at J, leaving 10 bases unmatched. Germline V gene sequence: CDR1 SNHLY, CDR2 FYNNEI. CDR3 nucleotide sequence: TGTGCCAGCAGTGCTCTGACTAGCGGGAGTGCTTCCGAGCAGTACTTC. Protein: CASSALTSGSASEQYF.

V gene TRBV7-2 combines with J gene TRBJ1-3; 8 bases are a match to TRBD1. The CDR3 is 15 amino acids. The germline V gene has CDR1 SGHTA and CDR2 FQGNSA. After removal of 7 bases from V and 4 bases from J, the junction contained 9 bases not matched to a gene. The CDR3 here is CASIPQGAGGNTIYF. CDR3 nucleotide sequence: TGTGCCAGCATCCCCCAGGGGGCGGGAGGAAACACCATATATTTT. Filled out from reference TRBV7-2 and TRBJ1-3, the complete variable domain reads GAGVSQSPSNKVTEKGKDVELRCDPISGHTALYWYRQSLGQGLEFLIYFQGNSAPDKSGLPSDRFSAERTGGSVSTLTIQRTQQEDSAVYLCASIPQGAGGNTIYFGEGSWLTVV.

CDR3: CASSPGGANTGELFF. The CDR3 DNA follows: TGTGCCAGCAGCCCCGGGGGGGCGAACACCGGGGAGCTGTTTTTT. The chain has TRBV11-3 and TRBJ2-2, with 8 nucleotides matching TRBD2. The CDR3 consists of 15 residues. The V and J ends lost 5 bases and 0 bases, in that order; junction bases with no gene match: 2. Germline values: CDR1 SGHNT, CDR2 YENEEA.

This chain links TRBV27 with TRBJ2-1; unclear D gene. The V gene's germline CDR1 is MNHEY and CDR2 SMNVEV (reference sequence). V was trimmed by 5 bases and J by 7 bases, leaving 21 bases between them. The CDR3 runs 16 residues. The CDR3: CASSPLGIPFGNEQFF. The CDR3 DNA reads TGTGCCAGCAGTCCCCTAGGAATCCCCTTTGGGAATGAGCAGTTCTTC.

The chain couples TRBV28 to TRBJ1-5; TRBD1 agrees at 8 bases. The CDR3 extends over 15 amino acids. Germline CDR1 MDHEN, CDR2 SYDVKM. Trimming at V came to 5 bases and at J to 5 bases, leaving 8 bases not matched to a gene. The CDR3 here is CASSPQTGVYQPQHF. In DNA form, the CDR3 reads TGTGCCAGCAGTCCCCAGACAGGGGTGTATCAGCCCCAGCATTTT.

The V and J genes are TRBV3-1 (or the pseudogene TRBV3-2) and TRBJ1-5; D remains unclear. V lost 0 bases and J 7 bases, leaving 7 bases between the germline ends. Per the germline V gene, CDR1 is LGHDT and CDR2 is YNNKEL (reference sequence). The CDR3 is 13 amino acids. The CDR3 is CASSQDAGQPQHF. CDR3 sequence (DNA): TGTGCCAGCAGCCAAGATGCAGGACAGCCCCAGCATTTT.

The chain carries TRBV2 and TRBJ1-2; 10 nucleotides align to TRBD1. With 6 bases clipped from V and 5 bases from J, the junction kept 9 bases outside the gene matches. There are 15 residues in the CDR3. Germline V lookup: CDR1 SNHLY, CDR2 FYNNEI. CDR3 bases: TGTGCCAGCAGGGCTCCGGGACAGGGGATTTATGGCTACACCTTC. Residues: CASRAPGQGIYGYTF.

The chain employs TRBV6-5 and TRBJ1-1, with 9 bases lining up with TRBD1. V lost 5 bases, J lost 11 bases, and 9 bases stayed unmatched. The CDR3 sequence is 13 residues long. In germline, CDR1 is MNHEY, CDR2 SVGAGI. CDR3 loop: CASSPNRGLDAFF. CDR3 DNA: TGTGCCAGCAGTCCAAACAGGGGGCTGGATGCTTTCTTT.

The chain links TRBV12-3 or TRBV12-4 to TRBJ1-1; D not resolved. The CDR3 has 12 amino acids. V lost 6 bases and J 7 bases, leaving 12 bases between the germline ends. The CDR3 region is CASSRHINEAFF. The CDR3 nucleotides are TGTGCCAGCAGCCGACACATAAATGAAGCTTTCTTT.

This chain connects TRBV30 to TRBJ2-7; D not resolved. Trimming removed 4 bases at V and 4 bases at J, with 5 bases between. In germline, CDR1 is GTSNPN, CDR2 SVGIG (reference sequence). The CDR3 is made up of 10 amino acids. The CDR3 nucleotides read TGTGCCTGGATAGCTTACGAGCAGTACTTC. As protein: CAWIAYEQYF. The whole variable domain, filled in from reference TRBV30 and TRBJ2-7, reads SQTIHQWPATLVQPVGSPLSLECTVEGTSNPNLYWYRQAAGRGLQLLFYSVGIGQISSEVPQNLSASRPQDRQFILSSKKLLLSDSGFYLCAWIAYEQYFGPGTRLTVT.

The genes are TRBV28 and TRBJ1-1; D may be TRBD1 (5 bases). The CDR3 covers 14 residues. Germline CDR1 and CDR2: MDHEN and SYDVKM. V was cut by 6 bases and J by 4 bases, with 15 bases left in between. The CDR3, as DNA: TGTGCCAGCAGCCCGGCCCTGGGGGGCACTGAAGCTTTCTTT. Translated: CASSPALGGTEAFF. The variable domain in full, completed from reference TRBV28 and TRBJ1-1, reads DVKVTQSSRYLVKRTGEKVFLECVQDMDHENMFWYRQDPGLGLRLIYFSYDVKMKEKGDIPEGYSVSREKKERFSLILESASTNQTSMYLCASSPALGGTEAFFGQGTRLTVV.

The chain links TRBV12-5 to TRBJ1-2; D unclear. Germline CDR1 and CDR2: LGHNT and FRNRAP. Trimming removed 11 bases from V and 4 bases from J, with 17 bases in between. The CDR3 runs 13 residues. The CDR3 sequence is CAQEGGLLYGYTF. The CDR3 DNA reads as TGTGCTCAAGAAGGCGGACTGCTCTATGGCTACACCTTC.